This T cell receptor beta chain was identified during a study of STAT5B mutations in CD4+ large granular lymphocyte leukemia. Sequencing used immunoSEQ multiplex PCR; TCRdb keeps in-frame clones, though not all of them. The table lists almost 30,000 clones, more than 65% of them singletons, with approximately 6.2% in the top ten. V was trimmed by 10 bases and J by 1 base, leaving 8 bases between them. Germline loops: CDR1 LNHDA, CDR2 SQIVND (reference sequence). The CDR3 extends over 12 amino acids. This TCR was recovered from a human donor in good health. The sample taken for sequencing was CD4+ T cells from blood buffy coats. V is TRBV19 and J is TRBJ1-3; the D is unclear. The CDR3 DNA reads as TGTGCCATAGAGGCGTCTGGAAACACCATATATTTT. Amino acid sequence: CAIEASGNTIYF.